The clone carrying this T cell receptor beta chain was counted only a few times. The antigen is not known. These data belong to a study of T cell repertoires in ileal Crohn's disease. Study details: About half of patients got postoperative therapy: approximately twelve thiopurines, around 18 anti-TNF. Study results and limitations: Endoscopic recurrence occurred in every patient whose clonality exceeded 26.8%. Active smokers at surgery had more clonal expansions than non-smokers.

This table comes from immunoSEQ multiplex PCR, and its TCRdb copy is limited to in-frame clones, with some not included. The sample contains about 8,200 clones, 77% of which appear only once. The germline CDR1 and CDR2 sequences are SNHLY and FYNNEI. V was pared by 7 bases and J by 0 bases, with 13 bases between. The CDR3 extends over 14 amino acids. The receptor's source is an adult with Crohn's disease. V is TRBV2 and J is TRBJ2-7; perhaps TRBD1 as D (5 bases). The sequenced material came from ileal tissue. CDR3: CASIQTANSYEQYF. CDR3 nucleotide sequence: TGTGCCAGCATTCAGACAGCTAACTCCTACGAGCAGTACTTC.